The 14 T cell receptor beta chains below were found in one sample sequenced in a study of siplizumab effects on memory and regulatory T cells. Profiling relied on immunoSEQ multiplex PCR, and the TCRdb table lists in-frame clones only, not all of them. The sample consists of some 90,000 clones, around 90% of them appearing once. The sample consisted of CD4+ T cells sorted from blood. Every receptor here comes from a human donor in good health.

J is TRBJ2-3 and V is TRBV27; 7 bases are shared with TRBD2. CDR1 MNHEY and CDR2 SMNVEV come from the germline V gene (reference sequence). This CDR3 spans 14 amino acids. Trimming cost V 6 bases and J 3 bases; bases outside gene matches: 6. The CDR3 DNA sequence: TGTGCCAGCAGCCTACTAGCGCAAACAGATACGCAGTATTTT. This gives the protein CASSLLAQTDTQYF.

The V gene is TRBV7-2, the J gene TRBJ2-7, with TRBD2 identical over 8 bases. The CDR3 runs 18 residues. V shed 5 bases and J 0 bases; nucleotides not matched to a gene: 15. Germline loops: CDR1 SGHTA, CDR2 FQGNSA. CDR3 coding DNA: TGTGCCAGCAGCCCAGGCCCCCCTCGGGAGGGCCTCTCCTACGAGCAGTACTTC. It yields the protein CASSPGPPREGLSYEQYF.

J is TRBJ1-2 and V is TRBV6-1; D possibly corresponds to TRBD1 (6 bases). Per the germline V gene, CDR1 is MNHNS and CDR2 is SASEGT. Deletions cut 6 bases from V and 6 bases from J, with 14 bases between. The CDR3 spans 13 residues. The CDR3 region has the DNA TGTGCCAGCAGCCGCATGGGGGGCGATGGCTACACCTTC. Amino acids: CASSRMGGDGYTF.

This clone was detected only once. The rearrangement links TRBV27 to TRBJ1-4, with 7 bases matching TRBD1. CDR3 size: 18 residues. Germline CDR1 MNHEY, CDR2 SMNVEV (reference sequence). Trimming removed 1 base from V and 1 base from J; junction bases left unmatched: 9. CDR3 amino acids: CASSLYPPHRGTNEKLFF. The CDR3 coding sequence is TGTGCCAGCAGTTTATACCCTCCTCACAGGGGAACTAATGAAAAACTGTTTTTT.

The chain recombines TRBV6-1 with TRBJ2-3, with 8 bases that match TRBD2. This CDR3 comprises 15 residues. The V and J ends lost 4 bases and 3 bases, in that order; junction bases with no gene match: 6. Germline loops: CDR1 MNHNS, CDR2 SASEGT. The CDR3 DNA sequence: TGTGCCAGCAGTGGCCCGGGACTAGAAACAGATACGCAGTATTTT. It yields the protein CASSGPGLETDTQYF.

The chain links TRBV27 to TRBJ2-2; D unresolved. V dropped 2 bases and J dropped 4 bases, with 11 bases sitting between them. Per the germline V gene, CDR1 is MNHEY and CDR2 is SMNVEV (reference sequence). This CDR3 has 15 residues. This CDR3 reads CASSLQRRATGELFF. Written as DNA, the CDR3 is TGTGCCAGCAGTTTACAAAGGCGAGCCACCGGGGAGCTGTTTTTT.

The CDR3 loop is CASSLGVRVAEAFF. The CDR3 DNA is TGTGCCAGCAGCTTGGGGGTGAGGGTTGCTGAAGCTTTCTTT. This sequence joins TRBV7-9 and TRBJ1-1; D perhaps matches TRBD1 (5 bases). V lost 3 bases and J 6 bases, leaving 14 bases between the germline ends. The CDR3 runs 14 residues. CDR1 SEHNR and CDR2 FQNEAQ come from the germline V gene (reference sequence).

The chain carries TRBV30 and TRBJ2-6; no reliable D call. The ends were cut back, 1 base at V and 0 bases at J, with 10 bases in the middle. The CDR3 covers 16 residues. The germline V gene has CDR1 GTSNPN and CDR2 SVGIG (reference sequence). CDR3 coding DNA: TGTGCCTGGAGTGCGTTGTCCCTCTCTGGGGCCAACGTCCTGACTTTC. This translates into CAWSALSLSGANVLTF.

This chain joins TRBV5-6 and TRBJ2-7; 7 bases are shared with TRBD1. With V trimmed by 4 bases and J by 3 bases, 13 bases remained unmatched. This CDR3 region has 16 residues. Germline lookup yields CDR1 SGHDT and CDR2 YYEEEE. The chain's CDR3 is CASSVRPRQGYYEQYF. CDR3 DNA sequence: TGTGCCAGCAGCGTCCGTCCCCGACAGGGATACTACGAGCAGTACTTC.

The V call is TRBV19, the J call TRBJ2-1; D unclear. The V end lost 5 bases, the J end lost 3 bases, and 17 bases lay between the germline ends. The CDR3 extends over 16 amino acids. Germline CDR1 and CDR2: LNHDA and SQIVND (reference sequence). The CDR3 spells CASSVLSMSRYNEQFF. The CDR3 region has the DNA TGTGCCAGTAGTGTTCTCAGTATGAGCCGCTACAATGAGCAGTTCTTC.

The V gene is TRBV5-1, the J gene TRBJ2-1; D may be TRBD1 (5 bases). Germline V gene data show CDR1 as SGHRS and CDR2 as YFSETQ. V lost 0 bases and J lost 4, with 26 bases in between. CDR3 length: 20 amino acids. Here the CDR3 DNA reads TGCGCCAGCAGCTTGGCCGCCCGGGCCGAAGGGTTTGCAGGGTACAATGAGCAGTTCTTC. It encodes CASSLAARAEGFAGYNEQFF.

The rearrangement joins TRBV19 to TRBJ1-4; D call uncertain. Per germline, CDR1 LNHDA and CDR2 SQIVND (reference sequence). Trimming removed 9 bases from V and 3 bases from J, with 20 bases in between. This CDR3 has 16 amino acids. The CDR3 DNA is TGTGCCAGCGCTCAATATACGGTGGCCTCTAATGAAAAACTGTTTTTT. It is translated as CASAQYTVASNEKLFF.

The rearrangement links TRBV25-1 to TRBJ2-5; D gene uncertain. The CDR3 consists of 16 residues. Between the trimmed V and J ends, which lost 4 bases and 2 bases, there was a span of 17 bases. Germline V gene lookup returns CDR1 MGHDK and CDR2 SYGVNS. CDR3 sequence reads: CASSGKRVDFQETQYF. CDR3 nucleotide sequence: TGTGCCAGCAGTGGGAAAAGAGTGGATTTTCAAGAGACCCAGTACTTC.

This chain connects TRBV4-2 to TRBJ2-1; the match to TRBD2 covers 9 bases. Trimming at V came to 1 base and at J to 6 bases, leaving 10 bases not matched to a gene. The CDR3 covers 17 residues. The germline CDR1 and CDR2 sequences are LGHNA and YNFKEQ. CDR3 nucleotide sequence: TGTGCCAGCAGCCAAGCACATCCCGGGACTAGCTTCAATGAGCAGTTCTTC. It is translated as CASSQAHPGTSFNEQFF.